Detailed here is one TCR beta chain. Clones were sequenced by immunoSEQ multiplex PCR, and TCRdb holds only the in-frame ones, with some missing. The sample lists about 14,000 clones, around 74% seen once, with roughly a tenth in the top ten. The entry originates in a study of chemoradiotherapy in HPV16-positive cancers. The CDR3 loop spans 15 amino acids. Germline V gene lookup returns CDR1 SEHNR and CDR2 FQNEAQ (reference sequence). V trimming: 5 bases; J trimming: 8 bases; junction bases outside the gene matches: 9. This receptor was identified in a human donor with HPV-associated anogenital cancer. The V and J genes are TRBV7-9 and TRBJ1-4, with 9 bases that match TRBD1. This material was collected from a patient who underwent chemoradiotherapy. CDR3 in amino acids: CASSTGTGRREKLFF. The CDR3 DNA reads TGTGCCAGCAGCACCGGGACAGGGAGAAGAGAAAAACTGTTTTTT.